This TCR beta chain originates from a study of T cells in localized non-small cell lung cancer (TCRdb year 2020). General notes on the study: The study analyzed T cell repertoires of about 230 early-stage NSCLC patients, comparing tumors and uninvolved tumor-adjacent lungs. All 220 or so NSCLC patients in the cohort were treatment-naive and had localized lung tumors that were resected. A mean age of around 69 years was recorded for the NSCLC patients, of whom roughly 130 were male and 107 were female. What the authors observed across the whole study: The highest T cell clonality was observed in uninvolved tumor-adjacent lung, where clonality exceeded that of tumor, suggesting that antigenic responses were more focused in uninvolved tumor-adjacent lung. Because the study design was exploratory, TCR variables were selected using unadjusted p-values without false-discovery rate correction. Longer overall survival was associated with higher blood T cell density, whereas shorter survival was associated with higher adjacent-lung clonality. A median of about 61 of the top 100 tumor clones turned up in the paired uninvolved adjacent lung, and under 30 of those clones also ranked among the top 100 of that same adjacent lung. Because multi-region sequencing of the tumors was not done, intratumor heterogeneity could not be ruled out.

The junction shows trimming of 0 bases on V and 2 bases on J, plus 7 bases between the germline ends. Via the germline V gene, CDR1 is ENHRY and CDR2 SYGVKD. The CDR3 numbers 14 residues from cysteine through phenylalanine. The entry retains the CDR3 DNA only, 42 bases that are in frame from base 1. At diagnosis, peripheral blood, uninvolved tumor-adjacent lung and tumor were collected and stored as a combination of fresh-frozen and FFPE material. For TCR repertoire profiling, blood samples were analyzed in the form of peripheral blood mononuclear cells. The immunoSEQ Assay was used to sequence TCR beta CDR3 regions from DNA. The paper's processing steps were these. To compute T cell density, TCR beta template counts were normalized to usable DNA, which was estimated by amplifying housekeeping genes. Richness was estimated with the preseqR package, extrapolating to 400,000 templates for PBMC samples and 120,000 templates for tissue samples. Clonality was defined by subtracting Pielou's evenness from one. To identify tissue-enriched TCRs, differential abundance testing was run on productive amino-acid clonotypes with a minimum total count of 5 and an alpha of 0.1. The Jaccard Index and the Morisita Overlap Index were used to measure repertoire overlap between compartments. GLIPH grouped TCR beta CDR3s together with public tetramer-defined viral CDR3s, and a viral motif had to include at least three viral sequences and show V-gene enrichment. Drawn from immuneACCESS, this table holds only the in-frame rearrangements with V and J called that TCRdb kept. Clones are partly lost; checked studies trace under half to an unresolved V gene and leave the rest unexplained. Clone size and V and J calls were adopted from that table, with D and trimming inferred from the DNA. The sample table holds 50,000 to 65,000 clones, of which 80% were seen once. The ten largest clones represent approximately 4% of the sample.

Worth noting for this clone: The clone's antigen remains unknown. Qualities for individual bases were not recorded, and no much larger clone is one base off.

This material consisted of PBMCs, taken before any cancer treatment. The sequence joins TRBV10-3 to TRBJ1-2, with a tentative D gene TRBD1 over 6 matching bases. The clonotype was recovered from a woman aged 35-75 years with stage II lung adenocarcinoma. Read as DNA, the sequence is TGTGCCATCAGTGAGTCAGGGGGAAACTATGGCTACACCTTC. Translated, this gives CAISESGGNYGYTF.